Following are 20 T cell receptor beta chains from one sample sequenced in a study of T-cell memory formation after mild COVID-19. TCRdb processed the 5' RACE reads anew with MiXCR; each CDR3 protein has one entry. The sample has under 300,000 distinct CDR3 sequences; under 8.5% are singletons. The material sequenced was PBMCs or a T cell subset sorted from them (not recorded which). Receptors were obtained from a man between 18 and 29 years old who had mild COVID-19 (a few samples of this study predate the infection). Cell type and time point are not known.

This clonotype was seen only a few times. The V call is TRBV20-1, the J call TRBJ1-2; D is perhaps TRBD1 (5 bases). The CDR3 length is 13 residues. V lost 5 bases, J lost 0 bases, and 10 bases lay in between. Germline V gene lookup returns CDR1 DFQATT and CDR2 SNEGSKA (reference sequence). The CDR3 nucleotides are TGCAGTGCTCCACCACAGGCTAACTATGGCTACACCTTC. This codes for CSAPPQANYGYTF.

The genes are TRBV12-3 or TRBV12-4 and TRBJ2-2; 11 bases agree with TRBD1. V dropped 7 bases and J dropped 3; count of bases not matched to a gene: 4. The CDR3 consists of 15 residues. The CDR3 sequence: CASTGQGAHTGELFF. The CDR3 DNA sequence: TGTGCCAGCACCGGACAGGGGGCGCACACCGGGGAGCTGTTTTTT.

The chain is built from TRBV11-3 and TRBJ2-3, with TRBD1 matching over 9 bases. The CDR3 spans 17 residues. The ends lost 0 bases at V and 2 bases at J; junction bases unmatched: 6. Germline CDR1 SGHNT, CDR2 YENEEA. The CDR3 here is CASSLDSGQGYTDTQYF. CDR3 bases: TGTGCCAGCAGCTTAGATTCCGGACAGGGGTACACAGATACGCAGTATTTT.

This clonotype has more than one count but fewer than ten. The CDR3 spells CSVYPETDLNTEAFF. In nucleotides, the CDR3 is TGCAGCGTTTACCCCGAGACAGACCTTAACACTGAAGCTTTCTTT. This chain links TRBV29-1 with TRBJ1-1; possible D gene TRBD1, 5 bases. CDR1 and CDR2 (germline): SQVTM, ANQGSEA. The CDR3 is 15 amino acids. Between the trimmed V and J ends, which lost 5 bases and 2 bases, there was a span of 18 bases.

This clonotype has at least ten counts. V and J are TRBV10-2 and TRBJ2-7; D unresolved. Germline values: CDR1 WSHSY, CDR2 SAAADI. The CDR3 sequence is 12 residues long. V was trimmed by 4 bases and J by 3 bases, leaving 7 bases between them. CDR3 nucleotides: TGCGCCAGCAGTGCAGAAAGCTACGAGCAGTACTTC. It encodes CASSAESYEQYF.

This clonotype was seen more than once but under ten times. The chain is built from TRBV9 and TRBJ2-1, with TRBD2 as a possible D gene (6 bases). Trimming took 4 bases from V and 6 from J, leaving 20 bases between them. Germline CDR1 is SGDLS and CDR2 is YYNGEE. CDR3 length: 16 residues. CDR3 residues: CASSPTHRRDSNEQFF. The CDR3 coding sequence is TGTGCCAGCAGCCCCACCCACCGGAGGGACTCCAATGAGCAGTTCTTC.

This chain connects TRBV4-2 to TRBJ2-7, with 11 bases aligning to TRBD2. Germline assignment: CDR1 LGHNA and CDR2 YNFKEQ. The J segment lost 4 bases and the V segment lost 5 bases, leaving 13 bases of the junction unmatched. The CDR3 covers 17 residues. The CDR3 sequence: CASSSRGRSGGGYEQYF. The CDR3 DNA reads TGTGCCAGCAGCTCCCGAGGACGTAGCGGGGGGGGTTACGAGCAGTACTTC.

Many counts were recorded for this clonotype. V gene TRBV4-3 combines with J gene TRBJ2-5; TRBD1 might be the D (6 bases). The V and J ends lost 1 base and 5 bases respectively, with 29 bases between them. In germline, CDR1 is LGHNA, CDR2 YSLEER. The CDR3 covers 20 residues. CDR3 bases: TGCGCCAGCAGCCAAGGTGGCCTCTTCAGGGGAGAGTGGTTAGGGGAGACCCAGTACTTC. Its protein product is CASSQGGLFRGEWLGETQYF.

This clonotype was counted many times. The chain is built from TRBV29-1 and TRBJ1-2; D is ambiguous. The CDR3 is 12 residues long. V lost 6 bases and J lost 2, with 10 bases in between. From germline, CDR1 is SQVTM and CDR2 ANQGSEA. The CDR3 DNA reads TGCAGCGTGTCGGACGGAAACTATGGCTACACCTTC. It yields the protein CSVSDGNYGYTF.

The V gene is TRBV4-1, the J gene TRBJ1-1; unclear D gene. With 3 bases removed from V and 7 bases from J, the gap between germline ends came to 15 bases. Looked up from germline, CDR1 is MGHRA and CDR2 is YSYEKL. CDR3 length: 14 amino acids. CDR3 in amino acids: CASSHHGKGSEAFF. The CDR3 bases are TGCGCCAGCAGCCATCACGGGAAGGGTAGTGAAGCTTTCTTT.

V usage is TRBV7-6 and J usage is TRBJ2-7, with TRBD2 identical over 13 bases. The V gene's germline CDR1 is SGHVS and CDR2 FNYEAQ. The CDR3 extends over 17 amino acids. Losses at the gene ends were 4 bases for V and 0 bases for J; bases not matched to a gene: 6. The CDR3 coding sequence is TGTGCCAGCAGCTCTGGACTAGCGGGAGTGAGCTCCTACGAGCAGTACTTC. Amino acids: CASSSGLAGVSSYEQYF.

This clonotype has just a few counts. The rearrangement links TRBV20-1 to TRBJ1-1; no clear D gene. The CDR3 extends over 15 amino acids. The germline V gene encodes CDR1 DFQATT and CDR2 SNEGSKA (reference sequence). Deletions cut 0 bases from V and 0 bases from J, with 11 bases between. The CDR3: CSAREVGSLNTEAFF. The CDR3 DNA follows: TGCAGTGCTAGAGAAGTCGGCAGCCTGAACACTGAAGCTTTCTTT.

The rearrangement links TRBV5-1 to TRBJ1-2; D call uncertain. Trimming pared 5 bases from V and 2 bases from J, leaving 16 bases between. The V gene's germline CDR1 is SGHRS and CDR2 YFSETQ. CDR3 size: 15 residues. The DNA for the CDR3 is TGCGCCAGCAGGGAGACGGCGCCTACAAACTATGGCTACACCTTC. Encoded protein: CASRETAPTNYGYTF.

This clonotype was observed a few times. V and J are TRBV5-1 and TRBJ2-7, with D perhaps TRBD1 or TRBD2 (6 bases each). The germline V and J ends were trimmed by 1 base and 2 bases, with 13 bases remaining between them. CDR1 is SGHRS and CDR2 is YFSETQ in the germline V gene. This CDR3 contains 15 residues. The CDR3 nucleotides read TGCGCCAGCAGCTTGTCGCCAGGGGAGGCCTACGAGCAGTACTTC. Its protein is CASSLSPGEAYEQYF.

The chain carries TRBV28 and TRBJ2-7, with a tentative D call TRBD2 (6 bases). V was pared by 6 bases and J by 7 bases, with 19 bases between. Germline CDR1 and CDR2: MDHEN and SYDVKM. The CDR3 is 14 amino acids. The CDR3 sequence is CASSPPGLTGEQYV. The CDR3, as DNA: TGTGCCAGCAGCCCCCCGGGACTCACGGGGGAGCAGTACGTC.

The genes are TRBV20-1 and TRBJ2-7, with D unresolved. Germline CDR1 and CDR2: DFQATT and SNEGSKA (reference sequence). V lost 0 bases and J lost 1, with 7 bases in between. The CDR3 is made up of 13 amino acids. CDR3 sequence: CSARDRLSYEQYF. In DNA form, the CDR3 reads TGCAGTGCTAGAGATCGCTTATCCTACGAGCAGTACTTC.

This clonotype was counted only a few times. The genes are TRBV7-8 and TRBJ2-1, with TRBD2 identical over 7 bases. This CDR3 contains 16 residues. Germline V gene data show CDR1 as SGHVS and CDR2 as FQNEAQ. V lost 5 bases to trimming and J lost 8 bases; unmatched junction nucleotides: 15. The DNA of the CDR3 is TGTGCCAGCAGCCTAAACACGGAGGGGAGGGCCCATGAGCAGTTCTTC. This translates into CASSLNTEGRAHEQFF.

This clonotype occurred a few times. The chain is built from TRBV5-6 and TRBJ2-7, with D hard to call. The V gene lost 4 bases and the J gene lost 6 bases, with 11 bases spanning the gap. This CDR3 region has 12 residues. Germline V lookup: CDR1 SGHDT, CDR2 YYEEEE. CDR3 in DNA: TGTGCCAGCAGCGTTTGGGGTGGCGAGCAGTACTTC. Residues: CASSVWGGEQYF.

The chain carries TRBV7-2 and TRBJ2-7; TRBD1 aligns across 10 bases. The CDR3 length is 16 residues. In germline, CDR1 is SGHTA, CDR2 FQGNSA. V trimming: 3 bases; J trimming: 3 bases; junction bases outside the gene matches: 8. CDR3 bases: TGTGCCAGCAGCTTCGGGGACAGGGGAGAGGACTACGAGCAGTACGTC. It translates to CASSFGDRGEDYEQYV.

This clonotype was detected a few times. The V and J genes are TRBV12-3 or TRBV12-4 and TRBJ2-1, with no clear D. Between the trimmed V and J ends, which lost 6 bases and 0 bases, there was a span of 9 bases. The CDR3 sequence is 14 residues long. CDR3 in amino acids: CASRPRSSYNEQFF. As DNA, the CDR3 is TGTGCCAGCAGACCTCGTAGCTCCTACAATGAGCAGTTCTTC.